This T cell receptor (beta chain) comes out of a study of OX40 agonist ivuxolimab in advanced cancers. At the level of the study: Those treated in dose escalation had hepatocellular carcinoma, melanoma, renal cell cancer or head and neck cancer. Overall study results and limits: Expanded clones were, on average, more numerous among CD8+ T cells than CD4+.

The germline CDR1 and CDR2 sequences are LGHNA and YSLEER. V was cut by 1 base and J by 8 bases, with 5 bases left in between. The CDR3 covers 12 residues. Worth noting for this clone: Its antigen is not known.

TCRdb keeps only in-frame clones here, not all; method: immunoSEQ multiplex PCR. Of about 49,000 clones in the sample, around 84% were seen once. The origin of this receptor is an adult with an advanced solid tumor such as melanoma, head and neck, liver or kidney cancer. The source material was CD4+ or CD8+ T cells sorted from blood, sampled in a trial of the OX40 agonist ivuxolimab. The V gene is TRBV4-3, the J gene TRBJ1-4; D call uncertain. CDR3 sequence reads: CASSQGREKLFF. The CDR3 DNA reads as TGCGCCAGCAGCCAAGGAAGGGAAAAACTGTTTTTT.